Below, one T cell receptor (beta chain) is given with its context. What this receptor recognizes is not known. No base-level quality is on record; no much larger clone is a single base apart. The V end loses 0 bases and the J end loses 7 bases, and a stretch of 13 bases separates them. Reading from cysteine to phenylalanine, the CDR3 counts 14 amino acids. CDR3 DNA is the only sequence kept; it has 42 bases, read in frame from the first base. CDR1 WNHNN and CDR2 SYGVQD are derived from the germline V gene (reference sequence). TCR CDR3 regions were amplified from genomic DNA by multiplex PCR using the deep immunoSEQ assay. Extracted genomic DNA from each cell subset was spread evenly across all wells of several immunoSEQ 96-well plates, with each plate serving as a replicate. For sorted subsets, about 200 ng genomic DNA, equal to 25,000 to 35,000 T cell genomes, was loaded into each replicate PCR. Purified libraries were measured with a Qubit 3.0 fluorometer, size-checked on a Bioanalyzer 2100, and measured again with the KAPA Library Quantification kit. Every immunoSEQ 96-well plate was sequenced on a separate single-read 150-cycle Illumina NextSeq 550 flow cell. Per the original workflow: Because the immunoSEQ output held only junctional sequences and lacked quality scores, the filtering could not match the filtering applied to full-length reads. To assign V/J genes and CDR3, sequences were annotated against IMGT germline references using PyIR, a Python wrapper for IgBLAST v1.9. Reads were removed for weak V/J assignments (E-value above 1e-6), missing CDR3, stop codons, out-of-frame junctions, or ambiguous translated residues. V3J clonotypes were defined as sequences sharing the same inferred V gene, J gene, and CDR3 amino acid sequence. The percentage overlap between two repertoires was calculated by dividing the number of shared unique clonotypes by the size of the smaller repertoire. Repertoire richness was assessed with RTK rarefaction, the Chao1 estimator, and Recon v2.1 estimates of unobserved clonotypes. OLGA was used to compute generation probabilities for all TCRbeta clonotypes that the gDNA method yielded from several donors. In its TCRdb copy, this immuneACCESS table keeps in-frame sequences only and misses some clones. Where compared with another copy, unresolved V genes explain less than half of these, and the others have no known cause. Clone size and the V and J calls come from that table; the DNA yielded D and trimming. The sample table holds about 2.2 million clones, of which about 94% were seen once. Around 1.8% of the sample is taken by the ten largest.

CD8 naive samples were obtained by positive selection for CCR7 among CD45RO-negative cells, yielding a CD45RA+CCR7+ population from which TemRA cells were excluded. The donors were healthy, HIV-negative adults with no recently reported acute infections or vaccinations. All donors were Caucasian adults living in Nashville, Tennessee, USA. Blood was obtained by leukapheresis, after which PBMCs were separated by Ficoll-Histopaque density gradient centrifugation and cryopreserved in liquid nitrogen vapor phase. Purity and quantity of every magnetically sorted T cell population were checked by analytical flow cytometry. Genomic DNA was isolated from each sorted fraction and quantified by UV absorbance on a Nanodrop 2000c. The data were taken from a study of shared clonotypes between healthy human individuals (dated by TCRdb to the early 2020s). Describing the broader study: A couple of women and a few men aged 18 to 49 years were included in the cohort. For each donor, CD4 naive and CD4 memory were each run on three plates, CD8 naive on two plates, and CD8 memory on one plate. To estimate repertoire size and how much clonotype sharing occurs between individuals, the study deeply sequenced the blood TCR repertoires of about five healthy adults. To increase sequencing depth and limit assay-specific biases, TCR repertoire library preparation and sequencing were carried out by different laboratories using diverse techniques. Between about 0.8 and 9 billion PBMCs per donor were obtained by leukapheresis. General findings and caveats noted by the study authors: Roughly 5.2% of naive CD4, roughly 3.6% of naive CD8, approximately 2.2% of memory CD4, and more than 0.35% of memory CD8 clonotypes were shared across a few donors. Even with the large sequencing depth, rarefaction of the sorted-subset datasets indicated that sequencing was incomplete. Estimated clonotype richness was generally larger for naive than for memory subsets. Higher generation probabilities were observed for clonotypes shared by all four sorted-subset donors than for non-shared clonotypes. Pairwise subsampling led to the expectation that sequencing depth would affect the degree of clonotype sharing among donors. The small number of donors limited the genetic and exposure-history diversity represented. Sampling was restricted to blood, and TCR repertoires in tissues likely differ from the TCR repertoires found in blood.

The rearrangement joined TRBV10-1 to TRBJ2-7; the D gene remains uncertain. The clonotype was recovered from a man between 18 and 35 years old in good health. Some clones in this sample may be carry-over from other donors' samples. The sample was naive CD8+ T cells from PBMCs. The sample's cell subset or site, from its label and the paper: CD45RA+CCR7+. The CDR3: CASSESASVAEQYF. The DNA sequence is TGCGCCAGCAGTGAGTCGGCGTCTGTGGCGGAGCAGTACTTC.